This is a list of T cell receptor beta chains from one sample in a study of T cell changes during pregnancy in multiple sclerosis. The data were produced by immunoSEQ multiplex PCR, yet TCRdb's version contains in-frame clones alone and is incomplete. The repertoire holds 50,000 or so clones, 80% to 95% seen once, with roughly 2.2% in the top ten. This specimen was peripheral blood, taken in the third trimester of pregnancy. The receptors come from a female donor with multiple sclerosis, enrolled in a pregnancy study. CDR3s include the opening cysteine and the closing phenylalanine or tryptophan. The D gene is left open where the match is weak. Clone size is stated in some rows and not others, as once, few, many or a class when expanded.

j_call	d_call	cdr3_length	v_call	clone_size	cdr3_aa	cdr3_nt
TRBJ2-4	-	16	TRBV2	-	CASSAEGLLAKNIQYF	TGTGCCAGCAGCGCAGAGGGATTACTAGCCAAAAACATTCAGTACTTC
TRBJ2-7	TRBD2	15	TRBV10-2	-	CASNLIAGNSYEQYF	TGCGCCAGCAACCTAATAGCGGGGAACTCCTACGAGCAGTACTTC
TRBJ1-5	-	18	TRBV28	-	CASSFRAGLKRGNQPQHF	TGTGCCAGCAGTTTTCGGGCAGGGCTGAAGCGGGGCAATCAGCCCCAGCATTTT
TRBJ2-1	TRBD2	17	TRBV6-4	once	CASSDRASGGVPREQFF	TGTGCCAGCAGTGACAGGGCTAGCGGAGGAGTTCCCCGTGAGCAGTTCTTC
TRBJ2-5	-	15	TRBV9	-	CASSPQSGYQETQYF	TGTGCCAGCAGCCCCCAATCCGGGTACCAAGAGACCCAGTACTTC
TRBJ2-3	-	17	TRBV5-1	-	CASSLGSPKHSTDTQYF	TGCGCCAGCAGCTTGGGGTCCCCGAAACATAGCACAGATACGCAGTATTTT
TRBJ2-7	TRBD2	14	TRBV13	once	CASSSRLAAYEQYF	TGTGCCAGCAGCTCCAGACTAGCGGCCTACGAGCAGTACTTC
TRBJ2-1	TRBD2	16	TRBV5-5	-	CASSLEWSGRIYEQFF	TGTGCCAGCAGCTTGGAATGGAGCGGGAGGATCTATGAGCAGTTCTTC
TRBJ2-1	TRBD2	17	TRBV13	-	CASSPLTSGRGYNEQFF	TGTGCCAGCAGCCCGTTGACTAGCGGGAGAGGCTACAATGAGCAGTTCTTC
TRBJ2-2	-	14	TRBV19	few	CASSFGQSTGELFF	TGTGCCAGTAGTTTCGGACAGAGCACCGGGGAGCTGTTTTTT
TRBJ2-3	TRBD2	18	TRBV28	-	CASSLGEGPVVSTDTQYF	TGTGCCAGCAGTTTGGGGGAGGGACCGGTAGTCAGCACAGATACGCAGTATTTT
TRBJ2-3	TRBD2	16	TRBV28	-	CASRGGLAGITDTQYF	TGTGCCAGCAGGGGGGGACTAGCGGGAATCACAGATACGCAGTATTTT
TRBJ2-7	-	14	TRBV11-1	-	CASSPRTHTYEQYF	TGTGCCAGCAGCCCGAGGACACATACCTACGAGCAGTACTTC
TRBJ2-7	TRBD1	14	TRBV5-1	-	CASAGTGLTYEQYF	TGCGCCAGCGCCGGGACAGGACTTACCTACGAGCAGTACTTC
TRBJ1-1	-	13	TRBV10-3	-	CAISQDMNTEAFF	TGTGCCATCAGTCAGGACATGAACACTGAAGCTTTCTTT
TRBJ2-7	TRBD1	14	TRBV7-2	-	CASSWGQGSYEQYF	TGTGCCAGCAGCTGGGGACAGGGCTCCTACGAGCAGTACTTC
TRBJ1-5	-	14	TRBV19	-	CASSIGLLNQPQHF	TGTGCCAGTAGTATCGGACTATTAAATCAGCCCCAGCATTTT
TRBJ2-5	TRBD1	13	TRBV11-2	-	CASRQGAGETQYF	TGTGCCAGCAGACAGGGGGCCGGGGAGACCCAGTACTTC
TRBJ2-7	TRBD2	17	TRBV27	-	CASCPGTSGRGFYEQYF	TGTGCCAGCTGTCCCGGGACTAGCGGGAGGGGTTTCTACGAGCAGTACTTC